This TCR beta chain derives from a study of blood T cell repertoires in COVID-19. On the study more broadly: Some COVID-19 samples were acute and others convalescent; all came from the United States, Italy and Spain.

The CDR3 is made up of 13 amino acids. Per the germline V gene, CDR1 is SSHAT and CDR2 is FNYEAQ (reference sequence). On this clone: One end of the junction fails to match germline, which may point to a read error.

The repertoire was sequenced with immunoSEQ multiplex PCR; TCRdb's copy has only in-frame clones and lacks some. The sample has about 480,000 clones, approximately 90% seen once. The sequenced material came from PBMCs or T cells enriched from blood (not recorded which). The clonotype was recovered from a woman in her thirties or forties who had recovered from COVID-19. The genes are TRBV7-7 and TRBJ2-3; D not certain. CDR3 nucleotides: TGTGCTAGCAGCTTAGTTTCCGGAGATACGCAGTATTTT. Its translation is CASSLVSGDTQYF.